One sample yielded the 14 T cell receptor beta chains listed below, sequenced in a study of T cells in Graves' hyperthyroidism and ophthalmopathy. Amplified TCR beta CDR3 regions derived from RNA transcripts. Initially, a first-round RT-PCR of the TCR CDR3 employed the HTBI primer set. TCRdb reanalysed the multiplex PCR reads using MiXCR and keeps one entry per CDR3 protein. The sample holds 700,000 to 950,000 distinct CDR3 sequences, over 35% seen once. Sequenced sample: blood. These receptors originate from a woman aged 40 to 55 with Graves' hyperthyroidism.

This clonotype showed up just a few times. The chain combines TRBV2 with TRBJ2-5; 12 bases agree with TRBD1. After removal of 8 bases from V and 5 bases from J, the junction contained 12 bases not matched to a gene. The CDR3 extends over 16 amino acids. In germline, CDR1 is SNHLY, CDR2 FYNNEI. The CDR3 DNA reads TGTGCCAGCCACCCGGGACAGGGGGCAGCGGTTGAGACCCAGTACTTC. It translates to CASHPGQGAAVETQYF.

In its sample, this clonotype was seen a few times. The chain is built from TRBV6-9 and TRBJ1-5; D unresolved. V was shortened by 2 bases and J by 0 bases, with 14 bases between the two germline ends. The CDR3 spans 17 residues. Germline V gene sequence: CDR1 MNHGY, CDR2 SVAAGI. The CDR3 nucleotides read TGTGCCAGCAGTTATCAACGACTCACCCATAGCAATCAGCCCCAGCATTTT. Encoded protein: CASSYQRLTHSNQPQHF.

Of note for this clonotype: One base away lies a much larger clone, so this may be a sequencing read error. This chain connects TRBV7-6 to TRBJ1-1; D remains ambiguous. The CDR3 is 14 residues long. The V gene's germline CDR1 is SGHVS and CDR2 FNYEAQ. V lost 6 bases and J lost 8, with 19 bases in between. CDR3 loop: CASRLPPGAREAFF. In DNA form, the CDR3 reads TGTGCCAGCAGATTACCCCCGGGAGCCCGAGAAGCTTTCTTT.

The table lists this clonotype with a few counts. The gene calls are TRBV4-1 and TRBJ2-7; 7 bases map to TRBD2. CDR1 and CDR2 (germline): MGHRA, YSYEKL. V lost 1 base to trimming and J lost 0 bases; unmatched junction nucleotides: 15. The CDR3 is 19 residues long. CDR3 DNA sequence: TGCGCCAGCAGCCAAGGGGGGTGGGAGGGCAGGGCCAGCTCCTACGAGCAGTACTTC. Its protein is CASSQGGWEGRASSYEQYF.

In its sample, this clonotype was seen many times. The chain uses TRBV11-2 and TRBJ1-1, with D unclear. The CDR3 loop spans 13 amino acids. V gave up 6 bases and J gave up 4 bases, with 12 bases separating them. Germline V gene lookup returns CDR1 SGHAT and CDR2 FQNNGV. The CDR3 coding sequence is TGTGCCAGCAGACTCGCGGGCGGCACTGAAGCTTTCTTT. Amino acids: CASRLAGGTEAFF.

The genes are TRBV11-3 and TRBJ2-7; D is perhaps TRBD1 (6 bases). Germline assignment: CDR1 SGHNT and CDR2 YENEEA. The CDR3 covers 16 residues. V shed 2 bases and J shed 0 bases, with 14 bases lying between them. DNA of the CDR3: TGTGCCAGCAGCTTAATTGACAGGCCGTTCTCCTACGAGCAGTACTTC. This sequence encodes CASSLIDRPFSYEQYF.

This clonotype was detected ten times or more. The J gene is TRBJ1-4, the V gene TRBV10-3; D ambiguous. V was cut by 0 bases and J by 2 bases, with 4 bases left in between. Germline values: CDR1 ENHRY, CDR2 SYGVKD. The CDR3 runs to 14 residues. CDR3 sequence: CAISESATNEKLFF. The CDR3 DNA reads as TGTGCCATCAGTGAGTCTGCGACTAATGAAAAACTGTTTTTT.

The J gene is TRBJ1-5, the V gene TRBV24-1; D might be TRBD1 (6 bases). With 4 bases removed from V and 2 bases from J, the gap between germline ends came to 8 bases. Germline values: CDR1 KGHDR, CDR2 SFDVKD. The CDR3 covers 14 residues. DNA for the CDR3: TGTGCCACCAGTGACTACAGGGGCAATCAGCCCCAGCATTTT. Translation: CATSDYRGNQPQHF.

This clonotype was seen at least ten times. The chain couples TRBV5-4 to TRBJ2-5, with no clear D. V gave up 2 bases and J gave up 4 bases, with 6 bases separating them. Germline CDR1 SGHNT, CDR2 YYREEE (reference sequence). The CDR3 length is 12 residues. Written as DNA, the CDR3 is TGTGCCAGCAGCTTACCGGGAGAGACCCAGTACTTC. Protein sequence: CASSLPGETQYF.

Turning to this clonotype: A single base separates this from a much larger clone, so it may be a read error. The CDR3 is CASWQPGGEGYEQYF. DNA of the CDR3: TGTGCCAGTTGGCAACCTGGGGGCGAGGGCTACGAGCAGTACTTC. The V call is TRBV19, the J call TRBJ2-7; tentative D call: TRBD1 (6 bases). Trimming took off 8 bases at V and 3 bases at J, with 20 bases between the two ends. CDR1 and CDR2 (germline): LNHDA, SQIVND (reference sequence). CDR3 size: 15 residues.

This chain joins TRBV7-9 and TRBJ2-7; D might be TRBD1 or TRBD2, each matching 5 bases. This CDR3 region has 15 residues. Trimming shortened V by 1 base and J by 7 bases, and 17 bases separated the two germline ends. CDR1 SEHNR and CDR2 FQNEAQ come from the germline V gene (reference sequence). The CDR3 DNA reads TGTGCCAGCAGCTTAGAAGGTGTGAGGGGTCGGGAGCAGTACTTC. Protein product: CASSLEGVRGREQYF.

The table lists this clonotype with many counts. This rearrangement joins TRBV19 to TRBJ1-3; no firm D call. The CDR3 is 15 residues long. Germline lookup yields CDR1 LNHDA and CDR2 SQIVND (reference sequence). V shed 5 bases and J shed 2 bases, with 13 bases lying between them. CDR3 sequence reads: CASSVQSGAGNTIYF. CDR3 nucleotide sequence: TGTGCCAGTAGTGTACAATCCGGGGCTGGAAACACCATATATTTT.

Notes on this clonotype: A much larger clone lies one base from this, so it may be a read error. The chain has TRBV11-2 and TRBJ1-2, with D perhaps matching TRBD1 (5 bases). V dropped 0 bases and J dropped 4 bases, with 12 bases sitting between them. Germline V lookup: CDR1 SGHAT, CDR2 FQNNGV. The CDR3 totals 15 residues. The DNA of the CDR3 is TGTGCCAGCAGCTTAGATCAGACAGAACTCTATGGCTACACCTTC. Its translation: CASSLDQTELYGYTF. The full variable domain, with the rest looked up from reference TRBV11-2 and TRBJ1-2, is EAGVAQSPRYKIIEKRQSVAFWCNPISGHATLYWYQQILGQGPKLLIQFQNNGVVDDSQLPKDRFSAERLKGVDSTLKIQPAKLEDSAVYLCASSLDQTELYGYTFGSGTRLTVV.

In its sample, this clonotype was seen once. The V gene is TRBV7-9, the J gene TRBJ2-7, with D tentatively TRBD2 (6 bases). Germline CDR1 SEHNR, CDR2 FQNEAQ (reference sequence). The CDR3 runs to 15 residues. Trimming pared 7 bases from V and 0 bases from J, leaving 16 bases between. This CDR3 is CASIRSGGSSYEQYF. The CDR3 DNA reads TGTGCCAGCATCCGTAGCGGAGGGAGCTCCTACGAGCAGTACTTC.